What follows describes a single TCR beta chain. What antigen it recognizes has not been identified. No qualities accompany the bases; no much larger clone lies one base away. This sample is part of a study of blood T cells in healthy people across ages (dated by TCRdb to between 2014 and 2016). Study-level background: In model experiments, template switching captured roughly one uniquely barcoded TCR beta cDNA molecule for every two T cells. The study analyzed two additional independent replicas of 1 million unique cDNA reads from the same blood draw for two donors, one aged 18 to 30 and one aged 80 or older. To track age-related changes in TCR beta repertoire diversity, the study relied on deep sequencing normalized with unique cDNA molecular identifiers. Four age groups were formed from the donors: young (average 16 years), middle-aged (around 40), aged (62) and long-lived (around 80).

Libraries were prepared through 5' RACE. TCRdb lists the instrument as Illumina HiSeq 2500. A second PCR of roughly 7 to 11 cycles was performed with a sample-barcoded 5' primer and a J-beta primer mix. Each TCR beta cDNA molecule received a unique molecular identifier from a template-switch 5' adaptor carrying 12 random nucleotides. Each sample yielded at least 3 million CDR3-containing paired-end reads. The Mint cDNA synthesis kit, primed by a TRBC-specific oligonucleotide, was used to synthesize first-strand cDNA from all RNA. All cDNA was treated with uracil-DNA glycosylase and then went through a first 18-cycle PCR with the universal primers M1SS and BC2_uni_R. As for how the authors treated the data: For normalization, 1 million high-quality reads were randomly selected from each sample, with every read carrying a distinct molecular identifier. Instead of being binned into consensus sequences, reads that shared molecular identifiers were thrown out. MiTCR, run with a Q25 quality threshold and the strictest error-elimination algorithm, handled CDR3 identification, clonotype clustering and error correction. Lower-bound total TCR beta diversity was estimated with a nonparametric unseen species model using Euler transformation. TCRdb handled the public reads itself, with Q25 trimming in fastp and clone calling in MiXCR, and kept productive beta chains. Rows with a matching CDR3 protein are joined into one entry that keeps the most common DNA and genes. These V and J calls derive from TCRdb rather than the authors' analysis. For this sample the table gives around 1,000,000 distinct CDR3 sequences, of which approximately 25% were detected only once. The ten most abundant clones make up less than 0.85% of the sample.

Study-wide conclusions, independent of this receptor: Because donor CMV infection status was unknown, age-related changes in expanded clonotypes were potentially confounded. There was a strong correlation between observed TCR beta diversity and the percentage of naive T cells measured by flow cytometry. Since profiling was done on bulk unsorted PBMCs, naive and antigen-experienced compartments could not be conclusively compared. Estimates of total diversity based on one million sequenced T cells were regarded as lower bounds and as underestimates. As age increased, observed TCR beta diversity per million T cells dropped in a roughly linear way, and a significant reduction was already evident by age 40. The long-lived group showed more naive CD4+ T cells, fewer expanded clones and increased TCR diversity than the aged group, suggesting age selection.

Trimming at the junction amounts to 4 bases on V and 1 base on J, and the germline ends lie 16 bases apart. CDR1 SQVTM and CDR2 ANQGSEA are derived from the germline V gene. The CDR3 covers 15 residues, taking in both the cysteine and the phenylalanine. Just the 45-base CDR3 DNA is kept, in frame starting at base 1. Donors were a few dozen systemically healthy Caucasian individuals from Russia aged roughly 6 to 95 years. Each donor gave 8.5 to 10 milliliters of peripheral blood, collected into EDTA-treated Vacutainer tubes. Ficoll-Paque density-gradient centrifugation was used to isolate PBMCs, with at least 6 million per sample. Trizol reagent was used to extract total RNA from PBMCs, with at least 5 micrograms per sample. Naive CD45RAhigh/CD27high T cell percentages were measured by flow cytometry on a PBMC aliquot from every donor. These data were also filed under a second study, of T cells of mothers and their children. As described in the second report: Nine systemically healthy Caucasian individuals, comprising three mothers and their six children, were included as donors. cDNA synthesis consumed the entire amount of extracted RNA, loaded at approximately 1.4 ug RNA in each 15 ul reaction. In the second PCR, the M1S primer added sample barcodes and 2-4 random nucleotides. Over 10 million TCR beta CDR3 reads came from each mother, compared with a few million reads from each child. Thymic selection similarly shapes TCR recombination output in related and unrelated pairs, with minor effect from inherited differences. Normalized repertoire overlap was always slightly but never significantly higher in related than unrelated mother-child pairs. With a sensitivity of roughly 93 clones per million clonotypes, no persistent microchimeric T cell clones were detected. The study used deep NGS to compare TCR beta repertoires of mothers and children, seeking features distinguishing related mother-child pairs from unrelated individuals. Mothers averaged about 40 +/- 4 years of age and children averaged 11 +/- 4 years. After adapters were ligated using NEBNext reagents, the libraries underwent 100+100 nt paired-end sequencing on an Illumina HiSeq 2000. Mother and child libraries were prepared a month apart and sequenced in separate runs to prevent cross-contamination. Each donor had between roughly 450,000 and 2,100,000 distinct TCR beta clonotypes identified. Naive TCR beta clonotypes were estimated from low-frequency clonotypes matched to each donor's FACS-determined naive share, without sorting.

Sequenced sample: blood. The V gene is TRBV29-1 and the J gene is TRBJ1-1; D gene: possibly TRBD1, on 5 matching bases. The TCR sequence derives from a girl aged 2 to 9 in good health. CDR3 reads: CSVVVPGTGNTEAFF. The DNA sequence reads TGCAGCGTTGTCGTCCCCGGGACGGGGAACACTGAAGCTTTCTTT.